The T cell receptor (beta chain) under discussion was sequenced for a study of blood T cells in healthy people across ages. Overall study results and limits: Shifts in expanded clonotypes may have been confounded by donor CMV status, which was unknown. TCR beta diversity was tightly associated with the proportion of naive T cells.

Primed by a sample-barcoded 5' primer and a J-beta primer mix, a second PCR proceeded for about 7 to 11 cycles. CDR3-containing paired-end reads numbering at least 2.5 million came from each sample. MiXCR, run by TCRdb on the 5' RACE reads, gives a single entry per CDR3 protein. The table records about 1.6 million distinct CDR3 sequences, about 31% of them present only once. The germline gives CDR1 SGHTS, CDR2 YDEGEE. V lost 3 bases and J lost 5, with 20 bases in between. The CDR3 is 16 residues long. Each donor had ten milliliters of peripheral blood drawn. The count of this clonotype is one. What it recognizes is unknown.

Material for sequencing was blood. The chain employs TRBV5-8 and TRBJ2-5; D is possibly TRBD1 (6 bases). The receptor's source is a woman aged 30 to 39 in good health. The CDR3 DNA reads TGTGCCAGCAGCTCGGACCGGGACACATTTGTGGAGACCCAGTACTTC. Translation: CASSSDRDTFVETQYF.